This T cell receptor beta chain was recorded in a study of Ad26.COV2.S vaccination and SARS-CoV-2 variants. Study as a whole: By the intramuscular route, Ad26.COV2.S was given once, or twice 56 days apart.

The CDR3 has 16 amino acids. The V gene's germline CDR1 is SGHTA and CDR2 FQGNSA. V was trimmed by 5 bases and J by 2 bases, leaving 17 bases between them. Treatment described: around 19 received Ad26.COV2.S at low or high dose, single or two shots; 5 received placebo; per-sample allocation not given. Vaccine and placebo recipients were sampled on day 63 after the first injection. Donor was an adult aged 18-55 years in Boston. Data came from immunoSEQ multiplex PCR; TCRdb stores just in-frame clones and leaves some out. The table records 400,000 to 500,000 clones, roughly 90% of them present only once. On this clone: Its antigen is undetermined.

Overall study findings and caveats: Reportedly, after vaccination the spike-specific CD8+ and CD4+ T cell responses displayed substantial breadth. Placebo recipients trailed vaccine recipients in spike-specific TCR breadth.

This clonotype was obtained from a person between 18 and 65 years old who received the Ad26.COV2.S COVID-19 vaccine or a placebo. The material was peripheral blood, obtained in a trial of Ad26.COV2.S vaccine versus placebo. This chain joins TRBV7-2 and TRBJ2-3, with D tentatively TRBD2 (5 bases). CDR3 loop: CASSPPNGLSTDTQYF. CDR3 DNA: TGTGCCAGCAGCCCCCCTAACGGACTTTCCACAGATACGCAGTATTTT. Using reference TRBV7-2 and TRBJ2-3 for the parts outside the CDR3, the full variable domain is GAGVSQSPSNKVTEKGKDVELRCDPISGHTALYWYRQSLGQGLEFLIYFQGNSAPDKSGLPSDRFSAERTGGSVSTLTIQRTQQEDSAVYLCASSPPNGLSTDTQYFGPGTRLTVL.